This T cell receptor (beta chain) was sequenced for a study of T-cell reconstitution after alpha-beta-depleted transplantation in children. Study results and caveats: Among T cells one year after transplant, newly produced cells accounted for most counts and diversity.

TCRbeta library construction was performed incorporating unique molecular identifiers. TCRdb fed the PCR reads into MiXCR, producing one record per CDR3 protein. The sample yields approximately 300,000 distinct CDR3 sequences, 6.5% to 9% seen once. In this sample, this clonotype turned up a few times. As yet, its antigen is unknown. CDR3 size: 16 residues. CDR1 and CDR2 (germline): KGHSH, LQKENI. The ends were cut back, 3 bases at V and 8 bases at J, with 19 bases in the middle. The rearrangement links TRBV18 to TRBJ1-4, with D possibly matching TRBD1 (5 bases). The clonotype originates from a female patient aged 2 to 10 who had a stem cell transplant for Fanconi anemia, so the T cells may come from the graft donor. The material was peripheral blood, obtained 360 days after TCRalphabeta/CD19-depleted stem cell transplant. The CDR3 nucleotides are TGTGCCAGCTCACCCGCCGGGACTCTCCTTGGGGAAAAACTGTTTTTT. Residues: CASSPAGTLLGEKLFF.